What follows is one T cell receptor (beta chain) and its context. The antigen remains unidentified. This sample was included in a study of monozygotic twins with cystic fibrosis. Overall study results and limits: Monozygotic CF twins shared more identical nucleotide clonotypes than unrelated patients.

Measured with immunoSEQ multiplex PCR; TCRdb has only the in-frame clones, and not every one. The sample lists about 36,000 clones, approximately 80% occurring once. The germline V gene encodes CDR1 LNHDA and CDR2 SQIVND (reference sequence). V trimming: 10 bases; J trimming: 2 bases; junction bases outside the gene matches: 6. The CDR3 consists of 13 residues. The clonotype comes from a girl aged 2 to 10 with cystic fibrosis. The sample consisted of blood. The chain recombines TRBV19 with TRBJ2-3, with 7 positions matching TRBD1. DNA of the CDR3: TGTGCCACCAAACAGGGGCTCACAGATACGCAGTATTTT. The encoded protein is CATKQGLTDTQYF.